This T cell receptor (beta chain) stems from a study of cytomegalovirus exposure and HLA in healthy donors. About the study: As released early, the data held roughly 85 million unique TCRs from HLA-typed donors. Study findings and constraints: Among TCR beta chains, those listed as cytomegalovirus-associated numbered about 150. Later on, an analysis showed TCR association rates differing by HLA locus, with DRB1 the most and HLA-C the fewest.

PCR primers comprised 60 Vbeta and 13 Jbeta primers. Libraries were prepared by immunoSEQ multiplex PCR; TCRdb keeps only in-frame clonotypes and omits some of them. The data show 95,000 to 110,000 clones, 60% to 80% seen once. Regarding this clone: Its target is not known.

The sample taken for sequencing was PBMCs. This TCR derives from a man aged 55 to 70 in good health and CMV-seropositive.

CDR3 sequence (DNA): TGTGCCAGCAGCTCCCCCCGGCCGGCGGCCGGGGAGCTGTTTTTT. Amino acid sequence: CASSSPRPAAGELFF. This sequence joins TRBV5-4 and TRBJ2-2; no reliable D call. Germline V gene data show CDR1 as SGHNT and CDR2 as YYREEE (reference sequence). CDR3 length equals 15 residues. The V end lost 3 bases, the J end lost 6 bases, and 15 bases lay between the germline ends.